The 31 T cell receptor beta chains reported below all come from one sample, sequenced in a study of spatial heterogeneity in lung cancer. Time point meaning: blood at routine non-recurrence follow-up after resection. MiXCR was run by TCRdb on the 5' RACE reads, yielding one entry per CDR3 protein. The sample has roughly 110,000 distinct CDR3 sequences; approximately 11% are singletons. The material was PBMCs, obtained at follow-up. The origin of the receptors is a female donor with early-stage non-small cell lung cancer.

This clonotype has at least ten counts. V gene TRBV24-1 combines with J gene TRBJ2-5; 7 bases match TRBD2. This CDR3 is built from 13 residues. Germline CDR1 is KGHDR and CDR2 is SFDVKD. The trim removed 7 bases at V and 5 bases at J, leaving 6 bases unmatched. CDR3 nucleotide sequence: TGTGCCACCAGCAAAGCGGGATTCGAGACCCAGTACTTC. This codes for CATSKAGFETQYF.

This clonotype showed up just a few times. The junction departs from germline at one end; a sequencing error may be responsible. CDR3 in DNA: TGCAGCGTGGACAGGGCCTCAACCTTC. Translated: CSVDRASTF. The chain couples TRBV29-1 to TRBJ2-5; 8 bases fit TRBD1. Germline V CDR1 and CDR2: SQVTM, ANQGSEA. The length of the CDR3 is 9 residues.

This clonotype has a count of ten or more. J is TRBJ1-5 and V is TRBV28; 7 positions match TRBD1. This CDR3 spans 15 amino acids. The ends lost 6 bases at V and 3 bases at J; junction bases unmatched: 8. Germline assignment: CDR1 MDHEN and CDR2 SYDVKM. In DNA form, the CDR3 reads TGTGCCAGCAGGCCGCCCGGGACAGACAATCAGCCCCAGCATTTT. This translates into CASRPPGTDNQPQHF.

This clonotype was observed a few times. The V call is TRBV6-5, the J call TRBJ2-7; D possibly corresponds to TRBD1 (5 bases). Trimming removed 0 bases at V and 3 bases at J, with 9 bases between. The CDR3 is made up of 14 amino acids. CDR1 MNHEY and CDR2 SVGAGI come from the germline V gene. The CDR3 loop is CASSYSRQGYEQYF. The CDR3 region has the DNA TGTGCCAGCAGTTACTCTCGGCAGGGCTACGAGCAGTACTTC.

The J gene is TRBJ2-3, the V gene TRBV5-1; TRBD2 agrees at 7 bases. J was trimmed by 2 bases and V by 4 bases; bases with no gene match: 7. This CDR3 spans 15 amino acids. Germline lookup yields CDR1 SGHRS and CDR2 YFSETQ. For the CDR3, the DNA is TGCGCCAGCAGCCTGGCGGGAGAGACCACAGATACGCAGTATTTT. Translating gives CASSLAGETTDTQYF.

This clonotype was recorded at least ten times. The chain uses TRBV20-1 and TRBJ1-4; a possible D gene is TRBD1 (6 bases). Germline V gene data show CDR1 as DFQATT and CDR2 as SNEGSKA (reference sequence). The CDR3 consists of 16 residues. V lost 6 bases and J lost 0, with 17 bases in between. CDR3 residues: CSAWPTGFATNEKLFF. CDR3 DNA: TGCAGTGCCTGGCCGACAGGTTTTGCAACTAATGAAAAACTGTTTTTT.

This clonotype was counted between two and nine times. The chain has TRBV12-3 or TRBV12-4 and TRBJ2-1; a weak D match, TRBD2 (6 bases). V was shortened by 5 bases and J by 5 bases, with 13 bases between the two germline ends. There are 14 residues in the CDR3. CDR3 protein: CASSQGLLDNEQFF. The CDR3 DNA is TGTGCCAGCAGTCAAGGACTACTCGACAATGAGCAGTTCTTC.

This clonotype has a count of ten or more. The chain carries TRBV7-9 and TRBJ1-4; no definite D call. The CDR3 is 20 residues long. The V end lost 0 bases, the J end lost 2 bases, and 22 bases lay between the germline ends. Looked up from germline, CDR1 is SEHNR and CDR2 is FQNEAQ (reference sequence). CDR3 amino acids: CASSLATSFKKLLTNEKLFF. The CDR3, as DNA: TGTGCCAGCAGCTTAGCAACGTCATTTAAGAAACTCTTGACTAATGAAAAACTGTTTTTT.

The rearrangement uses TRBV28 and TRBJ1-6; D call uncertain. CDR1 and CDR2 from the germline V gene are MDHEN and SYDVKM. Trimming pared 3 bases from V and 3 bases from J, leaving 21 bases between. This CDR3 comprises 19 residues. CDR3 sequence (DNA): TGTGCCAGCAGTTTTCCCAGGTCCGACGGGAGGAACTATAATTCACCCCTCCACTTT. This gives the protein CASSFPRSDGRNYNSPLHF.

This clonotype showed up many times. This chain links TRBV28 with TRBJ1-3; weak D call: TRBD1 (5 bases). Per the germline V gene, CDR1 is MDHEN and CDR2 is SYDVKM. The CDR3 spans 15 residues. Trimming pared 1 base from V and 0 bases from J, leaving 7 bases between. CDR3 nucleotides: TGTGCCAGCAGTTTATTACAGGTCTCTGGAAACACCATATATTTT. Protein: CASSLLQVSGNTIYF.

The V call is TRBV18, the J call TRBJ2-7; 7 nucleotides align to TRBD1. In germline, CDR1 is KGHSH, CDR2 LQKENI. Trimming cost V 8 bases and J 6 bases; bases outside gene matches: 13. The CDR3 is 14 amino acids. The CDR3 sequence: CASPHRGLLLEQYV. In DNA form, the CDR3 reads TGTGCCAGCCCTCATAGGGGGCTACTTCTCGAGCAGTACGTC.

This chain links TRBV24-1 with TRBJ2-1; 9 bases line up with TRBD2. Trimming at V came to 3 bases and at J to 9 bases, leaving 8 bases not matched to a gene. CDR1 KGHDR and CDR2 SFDVKD come from the germline V gene. CDR3 length equals 15 residues. DNA of the CDR3: TGTGCCACCAGTGATGCGTGGGCGGGAGGGCTTGAGCAGTTCTTC. Its protein product is CATSDAWAGGLEQFF.

The chain links TRBV6-6 to TRBJ1-3; possibly TRBD1 for D (5 bases). The CDR3 spans 13 residues. Trimming pared 5 bases from V and 4 bases from J, leaving 9 bases between. Germline V gene data show CDR1 as MNHNY and CDR2 as SVGAGI (reference sequence). DNA for the CDR3: TGTGCCAGCAGTCCCGGGGACGGAAACACCATATATTTT. It encodes CASSPGDGNTIYF.

This clonotype was observed a few times. The chain combines TRBV5-6 with TRBJ1-1; perhaps TRBD1 as D (6 bases). The germline V gene has CDR1 SGHDT and CDR2 YYEEEE. The CDR3 totals 16 residues. V shed 3 bases and J shed 3 bases, with 18 bases lying between them. The CDR3 DNA reads TGTGCCAGCAGCTCCTTACTACAGGGCTGGGACACTGAAGCTTTCTTT. It is translated as CASSSLLQGWDTEAFF.

This clonotype was seen at least ten times. J is TRBJ2-1 and V is TRBV7-2; tentatively, D is TRBD2 (5 bases). V lost 3 bases, J lost 5 bases, and 14 bases lay in between. Germline CDR1 reads SGHTA; CDR2 reads FQGNSA. The CDR3 spans 15 residues. This chain's CDR3 is CASSLSLANDNEQFF. The CDR3, as DNA: TGTGCCAGCAGCTTGAGTCTAGCCAATGACAATGAGCAGTTCTTC.

This clonotype was seen a handful of times. The chain couples TRBV18 to TRBJ2-3; 10 bases are a match to TRBD2. The trim removed 4 bases at V and 2 bases at J, leaving 3 bases unmatched. CDR1 KGHSH and CDR2 LQKENI come from the germline V gene. CDR3 length: 15 amino acids. The CDR3 reads CASSQLAGDTDTQYF. The CDR3 DNA follows: TGTGCCAGCTCACAGCTAGCGGGAGACACAGATACGCAGTATTTT.

This clonotype was picked up many times. The chain is built from TRBV12-3 or TRBV12-4 and TRBJ2-5; D not resolved. The CDR3 extends over 14 amino acids. The V end lost 4 bases, the J end lost 5 bases, and 14 bases lay between the germline ends. DNA for the CDR3: TGTGCCAGCAGTTCCCCCCCTACGAGGGAGACCCAGTACTTC. It encodes CASSSPPTRETQYF.

This clonotype was counted only a few times. The chain couples TRBV12-3 or TRBV12-4 to TRBJ2-7, with D perhaps TRBD1 (5 bases). Deletions cut 5 bases from V and 6 bases from J, with 11 bases between. The CDR3 runs to 12 residues. CDR3 region: CASSPAGFEQYF. CDR3 nucleotide sequence: TGTGCCAGCAGTCCTGCAGGGTTCGAGCAGTACTTC.

This clonotype occurred a few times. The chain joins TRBV10-3 to TRBJ2-3; TRBD2 matches at 12 bases. J was trimmed by 6 bases and V by 2 bases; bases with no gene match: 15. The CDR3 contains 19 residues. CDR1 and CDR2 from the germline V gene are ENHRY and SYGVKD. CDR3 sequence (DNA): TGTGCCATCAGTGAGACCAGCCCTAGCGGGAGGGGTCCCGTGGATACGCAGTATTTT. Its protein product is CAISETSPSGRGPVDTQYF.

The V gene is TRBV18, the J gene TRBJ1-1; tentative D call: TRBD1 (5 bases). Germline V gives CDR1 KGHSH, CDR2 LQKENI. V was cut by 5 bases and J by 11 bases, with 15 bases left in between. The CDR3 contains 12 residues. The CDR3 reads CASSSTVLSAFF. The CDR3 nucleotides are TGTGCCAGCTCATCGACAGTTCTGAGTGCTTTCTTT.

The chain recombines TRBV5-1 with TRBJ2-3; 9 nucleotides match TRBD2. Looked up from germline, CDR1 is SGHRS and CDR2 is YFSETQ. This CDR3 contains 17 residues. After removal of 0 bases from V and 1 base from J, the junction contained 6 bases not matched to a gene. Written as DNA, the CDR3 is TGCGCCAGCAGCTTGGCATACGCGGGAGGGGGCACAGATACGCAGTATTTT. The encoded protein is CASSLAYAGGGTDTQYF.

The chain couples TRBV12-3 or TRBV12-4 to TRBJ2-1; the match to TRBD1 covers 9 bases. The CDR3 is made up of 21 amino acids. The trim removed 3 bases at V and 3 bases at J, leaving 21 bases unmatched. The DNA of the CDR3 is TGTGCCAGCAGTTTCAGGATTATAGGAGAACAGGGGGCGGGAAACTACAATGAGCAGTTCTTC. Translated: CASSFRIIGEQGAGNYNEQFF.

The genes are TRBV27 and TRBJ2-5; D may be TRBD1 (5 bases). There are 14 residues in the CDR3. V lost 5 bases to trimming and J lost 5 bases, with 15 bases between them. The germline gives CDR1 MNHEY, CDR2 SMNVEV (reference sequence). This CDR3 reads CASSTHRFSETQYF. DNA of the CDR3: TGTGCCAGCAGTACCCACAGGTTTTCGGAGACCCAGTACTTC.

A few counts support this clonotype. The chain recombines TRBV19 with TRBJ2-3, with TRBD2 matching over 14 bases. V lost 6 bases, J lost 3 bases, and 8 bases stayed unmatched. CDR1 and CDR2 (germline): LNHDA, SQIVND (reference sequence). The CDR3 loop spans 17 amino acids. CDR3: CASRATRLAGGTDTQYF. The CDR3, as DNA: TGTGCCAGTAGAGCGACGCGACTAGCGGGAGGGACAGATACGCAGTATTTT.

This clonotype was found many times. This sequence joins TRBV13 and TRBJ2-7, with 8 bases aligning to TRBD1. From germline, CDR1 is PRHDT and CDR2 FYEKMQ (reference sequence). V lost 1 base and J lost 3; bases outside the gene matches: 5. CDR3 length: 15 residues. CDR3 in amino acids: CASSLAPTGDYEQYF. Written as DNA, the CDR3 is TGTGCCAGCAGCTTAGCCCCGACAGGGGACTACGAGCAGTACTTC.

This clonotype has ten or more counts. The V gene is TRBV21-1, the J gene TRBJ2-2; the table's D call, TRBD1, was not checked against the DNA. TRBV21-1 is a pseudogene locus. The CDR3 consists of 16 residues. The DNA of the CDR3 is TGTGCCAGCAGCCCCCAGCCCCGACACAACACCGGGGAGCTGTTTTTT. Encoded protein: CASSPQPRHNTGELFF.

The chain is built from TRBV5-1 and TRBJ1-2, with TRBD1 matching over 7 bases. Germline-derived CDR1 and CDR2 are SGHRS and YFSETQ. This CDR3 region has 13 residues. Losses at the gene ends were 7 bases for V and 5 bases for J; bases not matched to a gene: 8. The CDR3 region is CASVGDREYGYTF. The DNA of the CDR3 is TGCGCCAGCGTGGGTGACAGGGAGTATGGCTACACCTTC.

CDR3 nucleotide sequence: TGCAGTGCGCGGCCAGGGGTAGATACGCAGTATTTT. Translation: CSARPGVDTQYF. The V and J genes are TRBV20-1 and TRBJ2-3, with a possible D match to TRBD1 (6 bases). The CDR3 is 12 amino acids. V lost 6 bases and J lost 5, with 12 bases in between. Germline CDR1 reads DFQATT; CDR2 reads SNEGSKA (reference sequence).

Only a few counts were recorded for this clonotype. This chain uses TRBV20-1 with TRBJ1-1, with D tentatively TRBD1 (5 bases). The CDR3 spans 14 residues. With 1 base removed from V and 3 bases from J, the gap between germline ends came to 12 bases. Germline V lookup: CDR1 DFQATT, CDR2 SNEGSKA (reference sequence). The CDR3, as DNA: TGCAGTGCTAGAGCAGGGTCATTTTACACTGAAGCTTTCTTT. It yields the protein CSARAGSFYTEAFF.

J is TRBJ2-2 and V is TRBV12-3 or TRBV12-4; D is ambiguous. This CDR3 has 13 residues. CDR3 sequence (DNA): TGTGCTCTTCAAATAGGAGTTGTCGGGGAGCTGTTTTTT. This codes for CALQIGVVGELFF.

The sample holds a few counts of this clonotype. The chain is built from TRBV10-3 and TRBJ2-1, with 10 bases fitting TRBD2. Losses at the gene ends were 3 bases for V and 11 bases for J; bases not matched to a gene: 10. There are 15 residues in the CDR3. Germline V gives CDR1 ENHRY, CDR2 SYGVKD. For the CDR3, the DNA is TGTGCCATCAGTGAAGGTGTTGGTAGCGGGAGGAAGCAGTTCTTC. Translation: CAISEGVGSGRKQFF.